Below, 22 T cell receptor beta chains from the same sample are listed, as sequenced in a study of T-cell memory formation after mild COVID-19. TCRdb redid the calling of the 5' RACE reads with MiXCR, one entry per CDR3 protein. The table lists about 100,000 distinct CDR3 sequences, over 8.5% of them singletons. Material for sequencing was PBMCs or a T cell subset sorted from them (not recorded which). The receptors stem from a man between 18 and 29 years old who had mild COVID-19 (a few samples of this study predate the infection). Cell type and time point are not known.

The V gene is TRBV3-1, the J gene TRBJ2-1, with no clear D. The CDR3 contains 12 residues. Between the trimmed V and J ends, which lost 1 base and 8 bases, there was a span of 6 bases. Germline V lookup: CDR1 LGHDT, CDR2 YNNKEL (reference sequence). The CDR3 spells CASSQAVDEQFF. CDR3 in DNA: TGTGCCAGCAGCCAAGCGGTGGATGAGCAGTTCTTC.

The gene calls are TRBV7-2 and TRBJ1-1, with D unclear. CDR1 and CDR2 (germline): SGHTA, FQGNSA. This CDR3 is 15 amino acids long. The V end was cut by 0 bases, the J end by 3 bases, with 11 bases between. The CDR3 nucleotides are TGTGCCAGCAGCTTAGCCACAGCATACCACACTGAAGCTTTCTTT. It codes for CASSLATAYHTEAFF.

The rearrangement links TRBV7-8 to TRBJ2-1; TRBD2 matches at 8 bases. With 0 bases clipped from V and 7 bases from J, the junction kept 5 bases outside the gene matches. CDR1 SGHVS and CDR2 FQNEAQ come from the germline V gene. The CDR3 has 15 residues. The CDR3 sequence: CASSLARGGLNEQFF. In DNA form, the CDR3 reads TGTGCCAGCAGCTTAGCCCGGGGGGGCCTTAATGAGCAGTTCTTC.

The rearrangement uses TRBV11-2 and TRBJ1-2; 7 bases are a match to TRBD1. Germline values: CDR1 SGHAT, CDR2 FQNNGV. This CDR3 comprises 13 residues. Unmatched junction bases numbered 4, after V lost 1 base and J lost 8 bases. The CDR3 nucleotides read TGTGCCAGCAGCTTAGCGGCAGGGGGAGGCTACACCTTC. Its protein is CASSLAAGGGYTF.

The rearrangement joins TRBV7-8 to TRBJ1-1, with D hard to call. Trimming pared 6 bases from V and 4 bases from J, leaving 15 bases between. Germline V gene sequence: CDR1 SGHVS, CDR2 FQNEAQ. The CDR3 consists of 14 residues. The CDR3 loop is CASSYRAGSTEAFF. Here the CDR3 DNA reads TGTGCCAGCAGTTACCGTGCGGGCAGCACTGAAGCTTTCTTT.

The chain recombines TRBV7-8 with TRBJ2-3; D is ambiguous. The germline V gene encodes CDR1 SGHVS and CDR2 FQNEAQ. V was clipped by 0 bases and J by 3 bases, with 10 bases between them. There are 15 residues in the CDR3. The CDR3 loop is CASSLARIQTDTQYF. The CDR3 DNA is TGTGCCAGCAGCTTAGCAAGAATACAAACAGATACGCAGTATTTT.

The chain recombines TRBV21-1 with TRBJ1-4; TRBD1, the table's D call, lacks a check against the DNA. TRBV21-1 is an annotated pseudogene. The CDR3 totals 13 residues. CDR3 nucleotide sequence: TGTGCCAGCAGCGGGACATTCAATGAAAAACTGTTTTTT. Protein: CASSGTFNEKLFF.

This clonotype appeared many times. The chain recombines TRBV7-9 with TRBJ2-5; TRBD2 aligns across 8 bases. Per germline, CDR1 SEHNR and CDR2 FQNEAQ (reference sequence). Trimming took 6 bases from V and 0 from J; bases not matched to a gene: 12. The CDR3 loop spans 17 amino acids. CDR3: CASRPGGAGAYQETQYF. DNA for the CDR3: TGTGCCAGCAGACCGGGAGGGGCGGGGGCCTACCAAGAGACCCAGTACTTC.

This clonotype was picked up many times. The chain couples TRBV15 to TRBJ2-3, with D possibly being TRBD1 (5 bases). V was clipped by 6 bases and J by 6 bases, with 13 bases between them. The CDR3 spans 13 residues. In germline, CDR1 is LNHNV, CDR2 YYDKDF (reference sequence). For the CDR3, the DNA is TGTGCCACCAGAGCCGGGCACAGGGATACGCAGTATTTT. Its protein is CATRAGHRDTQYF. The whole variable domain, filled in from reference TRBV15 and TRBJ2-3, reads DAMVIQNPRYQVTQFGKPVTLSCSQTLNHNVMYWYQQKSSQAPKLLFHYYDKDFNNEADTPDNFQSRRPNTSFCFLDIRSPGLGDTAMYLCATRAGHRDTQYFGPGTRLTVL.

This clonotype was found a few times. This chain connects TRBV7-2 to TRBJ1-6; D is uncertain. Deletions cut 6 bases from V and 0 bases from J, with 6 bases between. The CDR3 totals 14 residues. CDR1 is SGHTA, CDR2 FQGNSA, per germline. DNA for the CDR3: TGTGCCAGCAGGCCTAGCTCCTATAATTCACCCCTCCACTTT. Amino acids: CASRPSSYNSPLHF.

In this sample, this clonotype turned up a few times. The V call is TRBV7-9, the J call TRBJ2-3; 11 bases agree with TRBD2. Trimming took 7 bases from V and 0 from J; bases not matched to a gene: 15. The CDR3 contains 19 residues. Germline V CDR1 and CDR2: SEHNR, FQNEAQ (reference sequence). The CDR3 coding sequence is TGTGCCAGCACCCCCAACCCGGCTAGCGGGGGGACAAGCACAGATACGCAGTATTTT. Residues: CASTPNPASGGTSTDTQYF.

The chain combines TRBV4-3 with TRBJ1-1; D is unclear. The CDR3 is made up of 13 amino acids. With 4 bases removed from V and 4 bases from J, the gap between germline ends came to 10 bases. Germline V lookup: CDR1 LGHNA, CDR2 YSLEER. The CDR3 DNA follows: TGCGCCAGCAGCCTGGTTAGGGCCACTGAAGCTTTCTTT. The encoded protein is CASSLVRATEAFF.

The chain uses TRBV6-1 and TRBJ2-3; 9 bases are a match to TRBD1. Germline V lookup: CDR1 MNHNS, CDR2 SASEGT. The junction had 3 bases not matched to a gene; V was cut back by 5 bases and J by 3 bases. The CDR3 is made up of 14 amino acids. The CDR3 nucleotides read TGTGCCAGCAGTACCGGGACAGGGACAGATACGCAGTATTTT. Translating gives CASSTGTGTDTQYF.

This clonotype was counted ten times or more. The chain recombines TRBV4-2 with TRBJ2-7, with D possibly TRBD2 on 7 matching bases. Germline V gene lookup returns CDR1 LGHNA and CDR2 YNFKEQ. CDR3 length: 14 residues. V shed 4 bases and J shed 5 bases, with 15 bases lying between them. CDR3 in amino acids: CASSRGGAPDEQYF. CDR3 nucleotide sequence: TGTGCCAGCAGCCGGGGGGGCGCGCCTGACGAGCAGTACTTC.

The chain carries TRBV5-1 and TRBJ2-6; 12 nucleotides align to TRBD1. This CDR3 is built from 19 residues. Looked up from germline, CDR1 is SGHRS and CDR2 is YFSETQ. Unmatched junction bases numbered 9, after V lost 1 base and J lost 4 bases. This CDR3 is CASSLFRDRGLRGANVLTF. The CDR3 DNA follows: TGCGCCAGCAGCTTGTTCCGGGACAGGGGGCTAAGAGGGGCCAACGTCCTGACTTTC.

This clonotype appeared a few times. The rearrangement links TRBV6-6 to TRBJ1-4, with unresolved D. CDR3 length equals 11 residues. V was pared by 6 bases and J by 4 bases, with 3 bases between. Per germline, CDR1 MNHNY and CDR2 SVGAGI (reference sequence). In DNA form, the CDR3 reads TGTGCCAGCAGCCTTAATGAAAAACTGTTTTTT. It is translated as CASSLNEKLFF.

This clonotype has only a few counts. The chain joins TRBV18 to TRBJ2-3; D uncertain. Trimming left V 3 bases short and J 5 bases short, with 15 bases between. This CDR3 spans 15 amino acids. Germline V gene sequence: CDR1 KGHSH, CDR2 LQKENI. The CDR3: CASSPSPSGGDTQYF. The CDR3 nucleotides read TGTGCCAGCTCACCCTCCCCCTCCGGCGGAGATACGCAGTATTTT.

The CDR3 protein is CASSLPPGRLGYNEQFF. The CDR3 DNA reads as TGTGCCAGCAGCTTACCACCGGGACGCCTTGGGTACAATGAGCAGTTCTTC. V is TRBV6-2 or TRBV6-3 and J is TRBJ2-1, with D possibly being TRBD1 or TRBD2 (5 bases each). Germline V lookup: CDR1 MNHEY, CDR2 SVGEGT. CDR3 length: 17 residues. V was shortened by 6 bases and J by 4 bases, with 22 bases between the two germline ends.

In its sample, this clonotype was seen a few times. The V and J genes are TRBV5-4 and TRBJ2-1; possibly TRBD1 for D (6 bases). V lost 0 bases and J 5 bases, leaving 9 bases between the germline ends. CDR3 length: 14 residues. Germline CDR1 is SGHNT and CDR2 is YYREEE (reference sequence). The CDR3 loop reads CASSLEGGHNEQFF. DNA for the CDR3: TGTGCCAGCAGCTTGGAAGGGGGACACAATGAGCAGTTCTTC.

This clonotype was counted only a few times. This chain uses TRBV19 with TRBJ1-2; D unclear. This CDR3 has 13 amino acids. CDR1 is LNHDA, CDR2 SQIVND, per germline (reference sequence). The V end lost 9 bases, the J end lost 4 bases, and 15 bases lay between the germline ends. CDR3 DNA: TGTGCCAGCACACTTATGGTTGGCTATGGCTACACCTTC. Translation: CASTLMVGYGYTF.

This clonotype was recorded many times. As DNA, the CDR3 is TGTGCCAGCACGCCGACGCAGTACGTC. It translates to CASTPTQYV. This rearrangement joins TRBV6-2 or TRBV6-3 to TRBJ2-7; no clear D. Germline CDR1 MNHEY, CDR2 SVGEGT. The CDR3 contains 9 residues. V was shortened by 7 bases and J by 9 bases, with 7 bases between the two germline ends.

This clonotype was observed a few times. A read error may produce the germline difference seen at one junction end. Here the CDR3 DNA reads TGTGCCAGCAGTAAAGACAGGGGGCGGATCTTT. Encoded protein: CASSKDRGRIF. The chain recombines TRBV6-1 with TRBJ1-1; TRBD1 aligns across 10 bases. CDR1 and CDR2 (germline): MNHNS, SASEGT. CDR3 length: 11 amino acids.